This T cell receptor (beta chain) came from a study of identical twins. The study, taken as a whole, reports: These conclusions were based on statistical analysis (cross-sectional, not following the same donors).

The V gene's germline CDR1 is MDHEN and CDR2 SYDVKM. This CDR3 comprises 15 residues. Trimming took off 6 bases at V and 9 bases at J, with 21 bases between the two ends. On this clonotype itself: Antigen unknown.

With template switching, a universal primer site was added, and the cDNA carried unique molecular identifiers. TCRdb re-called the 5' RACE reads through MiXCR, storing one row per CDR3 protein. The sample holds about 890,000 distinct CDR3 sequences; around an eighth are singletons and the top ten take about 1.5%. These records were also assigned to another study, of yellow fever vaccine responses in identical twins.

Sequences were obtained from PBMCs. This sequence originates from a young woman in good health. The rearrangement links TRBV28 to TRBJ1-5, with a tentative D call TRBD1 (5 bases). The CDR3: CASSPRAGRGRPQHF. The CDR3 nucleotides read TGTGCCAGCAGCCCCCGGGCAGGGAGGGGTCGGCCCCAGCATTTT. Looking up the rest from reference TRBV28 and TRBJ1-5 gives the full variable domain: DVKVTQSSRYLVKRTGEKVFLECVQDMDHENMFWYRQDPGLGLRLIYFSYDVKMKEKGDIPEGYSVSREKKERFSLILESASTNQTSMYLCASSPRAGRGRPQHFGDGTRLSIL.